Listed below are T cell receptor beta chains from one sample, sequenced in a study of cytomegalovirus exposure and HLA in healthy donors. Sequenced by immunoSEQ multiplex PCR; TCRdb stores in-frame clones only, minus some. The sample lists 140,000 to 150,000 clones, around two thirds occurring once. The sequenced sample consisted of PBMCs. All receptors come from a male donor in good health and CMV-seronegative. CDR3s include the opening cysteine and the closing phenylalanine or tryptophan. The order of the fields is D gene, clone size, V gene, J gene, CDR3 DNA, CDR3 protein. The D gene is left open where the match is weak. Clone size is not always given. Where it is, it says once, few, many or a class for expanded clones.

D: TRBD1
size: NA
V: TRBV5-1
J: TRBJ2-7
DNA: TGCGCCAGCAGCTTCGGACAGGGAACCTACGAGCAGTACTTC
CDR3: CASSFGQGTYEQYF

D: NA
size: NA
V: TRBV27
J: TRBJ1-6
DNA: TGTGCCAGCAGTCGTGCTAGCTCCTATAATTCACCCCTCCACTTT
CDR3: CASSRASSYNSPLHF

D: NA
size: NA
V: TRBV30
J: TRBJ1-5
DNA: TGTGCCTGGAGTGTCCAGGACAATCAGCCCCAGCATTTT
CDR3: CAWSVQDNQPQHF

D: NA
size: NA
V: TRBV4-1
J: TRBJ1-3
DNA: TGCGCCAGCACCTCCAACCGGAGGGCGCCTGGAAACACCATATATTTT
CDR3: CASTSNRRAPGNTIYF

D: NA
size: NA
V: TRBV28
J: TRBJ1-5
DNA: TGTGCCAGCAGGCGGGCAACAACTAGCAATCAGCCCCAGCATTTT
CDR3: CASRRATTSNQPQHF

D: NA
size: NA
V: TRBV4-1
J: TRBJ1-5
DNA: TGCGCCAGCAGCCAAGGTCGCGGGGCAGGCAATCAGCCCCAGCATTTT
CDR3: CASSQGRGAGNQPQHF

D: TRBD1
size: NA
V: TRBV6-1
J: TRBJ2-1
DNA: TGTGCCAGTAGCCGGGACAGGGGATTAAATGAGCAGTTCTTC
CDR3: CASSRDRGLNEQFF

D: NA
size: NA
V: TRBV5-4
J: TRBJ2-7
DNA: TGTGCCAGCAGCTTGGATGTCGGTACCTACGAGCAGTACTTC
CDR3: CASSLDVGTYEQYF

D: NA
size: NA
V: TRBV7-9
J: TRBJ2-5
DNA: TGTGCCAGCAGCCCCGGGGCGGGGCAGGGAGAGACCCAGTACTTC
CDR3: CASSPGAGQGETQYF

D: TRBD1
size: NA
V: TRBV5-4
J: TRBJ1-6
DNA: TGTGCCAGCAGCTTGGGGGGACAGAATTCACCCCTCCACTTT
CDR3: CASSLGGQNSPLHF

D: NA
size: NA
V: TRBV30
J: TRBJ1-3
DNA: TGTGCCTGGAGTATTTCGAGGACCATATATTTT
CDR3: CAWSISRTIYF

D: NA
size: NA
V: TRBV7-8
J: TRBJ1-6
DNA: TGTGCCAGCAGCCTAGATAGCGGGATAATCCGGAATTCACCCCTCCACTTT
CDR3: CASSLDSGIIRNSPLHF

D: NA
size: NA
V: TRBV18
J: TRBJ1-4
DNA: TGTGCCAGCTCACCCCCGGGGAGCGAAAAACTGTTTTTT
CDR3: CASSPPGSEKLFF

D: NA
size: few
V: TRBV5-4
J: TRBJ2-1
DNA: TGTGCCAGCAGCTCAGGGGGGCTCTCCTACAATGAGCAGTTCTTC
CDR3: CASSSGGLSYNEQFF

D: NA
size: NA
V: TRBV12-2
J: TRBJ1-5
DNA: TGTGCAAGTCGCTTAATTCGGGGGTCGGGGGAAAATCAGCCCCAGCATTTT
CDR3: CASRLIRGSGENQPQHF

D: NA
size: NA
V: TRBV5-1
J: TRBJ2-5
DNA: TGCGCCAGCAGCTTTTTGAACAGGGAATTAGAGACCCAGTACTTC
CDR3: CASSFLNRELETQYF

D: NA
size: few
V: TRBV7-9
J: TRBJ1-6
DNA: TGTGCCAGCAGCTTAGTACCGGGAGCTGGTTCACCCCTCCACTTT
CDR3: CASSLVPGAGSPLHF

D: NA
size: NA
V: TRBV20-1
J: TRBJ2-5
DNA: TGCAGTGGAGGGATTATAGGGACCCAGTACTTC
CDR3: CSGGIIGTQYF

D: TRBD2
size: NA
V: TRBV10-1
J: TRBJ2-3
DNA: TGCGCCAGCAGCGGTCAGCGGGGGGGTTATACGCAGTATTTT
CDR3: CASSGQRGGYTQYF

D: TRBD2
size: few
V: TRBV6-6
J: TRBJ2-2
DNA: TGTGCCAGCAGTTACTGGCGGGGGGCCGGGGAGCTGTTTTTT
CDR3: CASSYWRGAGELFF

D: TRBD1
size: few
V: TRBV2
J: TRBJ1-6
DNA: TGTGCCAGCAGCGGATCGACAGGGAATAATTCACCCCTCCACTTT
CDR3: CASSGSTGNNSPLHF

D: TRBD1
size: few
V: TRBV29-1
J: TRBJ2-5
DNA: TGCAGCGTGGGGACAGGGGGCCGCCAAGAGACCCAGTACTTC
CDR3: CSVGTGGRQETQYF

D: NA
size: NA
V: TRBV28
J: TRBJ1-2
DNA: TGTGCCAGCAGTCGCGGCGGGCGTGGCTACACCTTC
CDR3: CASSRGGRGYTF

D: TRBD1
size: NA
V: TRBV6-5
J: TRBJ1-6
DNA: TGTGCCAGCGGGCCGGGACAGGGTCATTCACCCCTCCACTTT
CDR3: CASGPGQGHSPLHF

D: NA
size: NA
V: TRBV19
J: TRBJ2-7
DNA: TGTGCCAGTAGTATGAGTCAGGGCTACGAGCAGTACTTC
CDR3: CASSMSQGYEQYF

D: NA
size: NA
V: TRBV25-1
J: TRBJ1-1
DNA: TGTGCCAGCAGTGATCATGGGGACATCATGAACACTGAAGCTTTCTTT
CDR3: CASSDHGDIMNTEAFF

D: TRBD2
size: once
V: TRBV15
J: TRBJ2-5
DNA: TGTGCCACCAGCCGAAGAGCTTGGACTAGCGGGGGAGAGACCCAGTACTTC
CDR3: CATSRRAWTSGGETQYF

D: TRBD1
size: few
V: TRBV9
J: TRBJ2-3
DNA: TGTGCCAGCAGCCGCACCACGGGACAGGGGAGGTTCACAGATACGCAGTATTTT
CDR3: CASSRTTGQGRFTDTQYF

D: TRBD2
size: few
V: TRBV30
J: TRBJ2-7
DNA: TGTCGGGGGGACTCCTACGAGCAGTACTTC
CDR3: CRGDSYEQYF

D: TRBD2
size: NA
V: TRBV30
J: TRBJ2-3
DNA: TGTGCCTGGGGACTAGCGCGGGTCGGGAGTAGCACAGATACGCAGTATTTT
CDR3: CAWGLARVGSSTDTQYF

D: NA
size: few
V: TRBV6-1
J: TRBJ1-5
DNA: TGTGCCAGCCACAGCGGACCGGATAGCAATCAGCCCCAGCATTTT
CDR3: CASHSGPDSNQPQHF

D: TRBD2
size: NA
V: TRBV6-6
J: TRBJ2-1
DNA: TGTGCCAGCAGCCCACTAGCGGGGGGGCAGGATGAGCAGTTCTTC
CDR3: CASSPLAGGQDEQFF

D: TRBD1
size: NA
V: TRBV7-6
J: TRBJ2-7
DNA: TGTGCCAGCAGCTTCGGGACAGGGGGCGGGTACGAGCAGTACTTC
CDR3: CASSFGTGGGYEQYF

D: TRBD1
size: NA
V: TRBV18
J: TRBJ2-5
DNA: TGTGCCAGCTCACCGCGACAGGGGGCGTCGGAGACCCAGTACTTC
CDR3: CASSPRQGASETQYF

D: NA
size: NA
V: TRBV30
J: TRBJ1-2
DNA: TGTGCCTGGAGTGCGACCTCCCATGGGGGCTACCCCTTC
CDR3: CAWSATSHGGYPF

D: TRBD1
size: NA
V: TRBV6-1
J: TRBJ1-4
DNA: TGTGCCAGCAGGAGGGACAGTGGAGAAAAACTGTTTTTT
CDR3: CASRRDSGEKLFF

D: TRBD1
size: NA
V: TRBV30
J: TRBJ1-3
DNA: TGTGCCTGGAGTCAAGGGTTGACAGGGGGGAACACCATATATTTT
CDR3: CAWSQGLTGGNTIYF

D: NA
size: NA
V: TRBV30
J: TRBJ2-4
DNA: TGTGCCTGGAGTACAAGGGGCTTAGCCAAAAACATTCAGTACTTC
CDR3: CAWSTRGLAKNIQYF

D: NA
size: few
V: TRBV9
J: TRBJ2-1
DNA: TGTGCCAGCAGCGGGCTAGCAGCCTACAATGAGCAGTTCTTC
CDR3: CASSGLAAYNEQFF

D: NA
size: NA
V: TRBV27
J: TRBJ2-2
DNA: TGTGCCAGCAGCTCCACAACCCTCGGGGAGCTGTTTTTT
CDR3: CASSSTTLGELFF

D: TRBD1
size: few
V: TRBV30
J: TRBJ1-2
DNA: TGTGCCTGGAGTTGGCGGGACAGGGTGGCGATTGGCTACCCCTTC
CDR3: CAWSWRDRVAIGYPF

D: TRBD1
size: NA
V: TRBV2
J: TRBJ1-2
DNA: TGTGCCAGCAGCTGGCGAAGGACAGGCTTGGATGGCTACACCTTC
CDR3: CASSWRRTGLDGYTF

D: TRBD1
size: NA
V: TRBV7-9
J: TRBJ1-4
DNA: TGTGCCAGCAGCTTAGGAGGGGGCATTGAAAAACTGTTTTTT
CDR3: CASSLGGGIEKLFF

D: NA
size: NA
V: TRBV7-9
J: TRBJ2-3
DNA: TGTGCCAGCAGCTTAGGCCAGGGGACAGATACGCAGTATTTT
CDR3: CASSLGQGTDTQYF

D: NA
size: few
V: TRBV28
J: TRBJ1-3
DNA: TGTGCCAGCGGACAGTCAGGGCTTGGAAACACCATATATTTT
CDR3: CASGQSGLGNTIYF

D: NA
size: once
V: TRBV12-2
J: TRBJ1-1
DNA: TGTGCAAGTCGCCGCGGACAGGAACTCCCCCAGCGGGCTGAAGCTTTCTTT
CDR3: CASRRGQELPQRAEAFF